These T cell receptor beta chains were read from a single sample in a study of regulatory T cells in long-lasting Graves disease. TCRdb independently ran MiXCR on the multiplex PCR reads; one entry per CDR3 protein. Of 350,000 to 450,000 distinct CDR3 sequences listed, over 9.5% are singletons. Another study also made use of these data, one on T cells in Graves' hyperthyroidism and ophthalmopathy.

The sequencing here drew on peripheral blood mononuclear cells (PBMCs), taken at new diagnosis, from a patient treated with antithyroid drugs. Receptors originate from a woman younger than 30 with Graves disease. The CDR3 runs from the conserved cysteine through the conserved F or W. D genes are given only for firm matches. Some rows mark clone size as missing; the rest say once, few, many or name a class of expanded clone.

j_call	d_call	v_call	cdr3_length	clone_size	cdr3_aa	cdr3_nt
TRBJ2-3	TRBD2	TRBV28	17	.	CASSFEGLAGVANTQYF	TGTGCCAGCAGTTTCGAGGGACTAGCGGGGGTTGCAAATACGCAGTATTTT
TRBJ1-1	.	TRBV29-1	12	many	CSVILLGTEAFF	TGCAGCGTGATTTTGCTGGGCACTGAAGCTTTCTTT
TRBJ2-7	TRBD2	TRBV18	13	many	CASSAGLDYEQYF	TGTGCCAGCTCGGCGGGACTAGACTACGAGCAGTACTTC
TRBJ2-1	.	TRBV20-1	15	few	CSASGLPAHYNEQFF	TGCAGTGCTAGTGGACTCCCTGCCCACTACAATGAGCAGTTCTTC
TRBJ2-3	TRBD1	TRBV7-9	18	.	CASSSSGPQGASFDTQYF	TGTGCCAGCAGCTCTAGCGGACCACAGGGGGCTTCATTCGATACGCAGTATTTT
TRBJ2-7	TRBD2	TRBV6-2/TRBV6-3	15	many	CASSYSGLGSYEQYF	TGTGCCAGCAGTTACTCGGGACTAGGGTCCTACGAGCAGTACTTC
TRBJ1-4	.	TRBV7-9	14	.	CASSLYWGGEKLFF	TGTGCCAGCAGCTTATATTGGGGAGGTGAAAAACTGTTTTTT
TRBJ2-3	.	TRBV7-2	12	few	CASSLGTEGQYF	TGTGCCAGCAGCTTAGGCACAGAGGGACAGTATTTT
TRBJ1-1	.	TRBV29-1	13	.	CSVENLGGTEAFF	TGCAGCGTTGAAAACTTGGGGGGCACTGAAGCTTTCTTT
TRBJ2-3	.	TRBV12-3/TRBV12-4	17	many	CASSLSGAVTSTDTQYF	TGTGCCAGCAGTTTATCGGGGGCGGTTACTAGCACAGATACGCAGTATTTT
TRBJ2-7	.	TRBV11-2	13	once	CASSFSRRYEQYF	TGTGCCAGCAGCTTTTCGCGGAGGTACGAGCAGTACTTC
TRBJ2-5	TRBD2	TRBV7-9	13	many	CASSQAGAETQYF	TGTGCCAGCAGTCAAGCGGGAGCAGAGACCCAGTACTTC
TRBJ2-3	TRBD2	TRBV7-2	19	few	CASSHTGLAGGLGTDTQYF	TGTGCCAGCAGCCACACCGGACTAGCGGGGGGGCTTGGCACAGATACGCAGTATTTT
TRBJ1-1	.	TRBV2	19	many	CASSVSGGQGSPPGSEAFF	TGTGCCAGCAGTGTATCCGGTGGTCAGGGATCTCCCCCCGGGTCTGAAGCTTTCTTT
TRBJ2-7	TRBD2	TRBV6-1	15	few	CASSPYGAGAAEQYF	TGTGCCAGCAGCCCTTACGGGGCGGGAGCGGCCGAGCAGTACTTC
TRBJ2-7	TRBD2	TRBV20-1	14	few	CSALWTSGDYEQYF	TGCAGTGCTCTCTGGACTAGCGGGGACTACGAGCAGTACTTC
TRBJ1-2	TRBD1	TRBV5-1	16	few	CASSLAFDRGRHGYTF	TGCGCCAGCAGCTTGGCCTTCGACAGGGGGCGTCATGGCTACACCTTC
TRBJ1-1	.	TRBV5-1	16	few	CASSPRGGNGDTEAFF	TGCGCCAGCAGCCCAAGGGGGGGGAACGGTGACACTGAAGCTTTCTTT
TRBJ2-1	.	TRBV9	13	few	CASSVVGSGEQFF	TGTGCCAGCAGCGTAGTAGGGTCGGGTGAGCAGTTCTTC
TRBJ2-3	.	TRBV5-1	15	.	CASTSGGYPTDTQYF	TGCGCCAGCACTTCCGGAGGGTACCCCACAGATACGCAGTATTTT